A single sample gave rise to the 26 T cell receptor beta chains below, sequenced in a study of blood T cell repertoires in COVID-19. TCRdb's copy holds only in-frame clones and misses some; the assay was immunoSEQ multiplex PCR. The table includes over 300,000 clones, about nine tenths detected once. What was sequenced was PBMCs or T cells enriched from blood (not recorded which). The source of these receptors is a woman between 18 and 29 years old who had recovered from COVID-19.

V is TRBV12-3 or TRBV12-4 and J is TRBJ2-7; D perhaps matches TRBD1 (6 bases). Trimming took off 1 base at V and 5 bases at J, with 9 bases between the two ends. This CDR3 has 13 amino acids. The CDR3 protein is CASSLDRDHEQYF. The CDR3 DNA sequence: TGTGCCAGCAGTTTAGACAGGGACCACGAGCAGTACTTC.

The CDR3 protein is CATSDHVDGDNVSGYTF. In nucleotides, the CDR3 is TGTGCCACCAGTGACCACGTTGACGGGGACAATGTGAGTGGCTACACCTTC. This rearrangement joins TRBV24-1 to TRBJ1-2, with D possibly TRBD1 on 6 matching bases. V was trimmed by 4 bases and J by 7 bases, leaving 24 bases between them. There are 17 residues in the CDR3. The germline gives CDR1 KGHDR, CDR2 SFDVKD.

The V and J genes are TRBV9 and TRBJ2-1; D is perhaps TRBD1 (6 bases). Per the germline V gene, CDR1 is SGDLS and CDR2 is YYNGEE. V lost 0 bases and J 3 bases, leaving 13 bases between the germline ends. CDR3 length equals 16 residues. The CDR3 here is CASSVAGKGDYNEQFF. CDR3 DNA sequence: TGTGCCAGCAGCGTAGCCGGGAAGGGGGACTACAATGAGCAGTTCTTC.

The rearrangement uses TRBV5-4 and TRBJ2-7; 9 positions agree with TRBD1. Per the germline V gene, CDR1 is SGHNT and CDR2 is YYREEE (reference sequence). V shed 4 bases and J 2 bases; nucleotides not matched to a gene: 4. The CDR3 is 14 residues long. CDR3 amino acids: CASSAGTGPYEQYF. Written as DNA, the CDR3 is TGTGCCAGCAGCGCCGGGACAGGGCCCTACGAGCAGTACTTC. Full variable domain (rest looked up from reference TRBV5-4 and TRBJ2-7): ETGVTQSPTHLIKTRGQQVTLRCSSQSGHNTVSWYQQALGQGPQFIFQYYREEENGRGNFPPRFSGLQFPNYSSELNVNALELDDSALYLCASSAGTGPYEQYFGPGTRLTVT.

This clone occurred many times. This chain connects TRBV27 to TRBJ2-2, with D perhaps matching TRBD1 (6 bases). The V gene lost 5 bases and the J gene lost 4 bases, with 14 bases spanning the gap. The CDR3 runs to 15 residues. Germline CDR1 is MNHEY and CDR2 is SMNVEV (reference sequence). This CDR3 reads CASSQLGGSTGELFF. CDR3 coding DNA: TGTGCCAGCAGTCAACTAGGGGGTAGCACCGGGGAGCTGTTTTTT.

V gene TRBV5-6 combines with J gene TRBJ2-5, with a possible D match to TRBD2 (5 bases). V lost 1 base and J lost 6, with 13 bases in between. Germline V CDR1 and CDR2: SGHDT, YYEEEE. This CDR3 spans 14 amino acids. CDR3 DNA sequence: TGTGCCAGCAGCTTGCGGGAAACCTTCCAGACCCAGTACTTC. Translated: CASSLRETFQTQYF.

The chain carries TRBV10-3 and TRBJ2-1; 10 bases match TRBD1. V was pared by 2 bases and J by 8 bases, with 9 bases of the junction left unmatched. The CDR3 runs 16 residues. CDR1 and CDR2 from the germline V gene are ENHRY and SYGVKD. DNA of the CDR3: TGTGCCATCAGTGAGAGGTTAGGACAGGGGGTCCATGAGCAGTTCTTC. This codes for CAISERLGQGVHEQFF.

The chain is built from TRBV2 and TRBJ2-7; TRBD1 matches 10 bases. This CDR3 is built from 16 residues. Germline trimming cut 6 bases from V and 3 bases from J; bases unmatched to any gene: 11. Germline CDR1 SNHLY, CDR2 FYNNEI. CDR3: CASRVYPGTGVYEQYF. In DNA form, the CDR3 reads TGTGCCAGCAGAGTTTACCCCGGGACAGGGGTCTACGAGCAGTACTTC.

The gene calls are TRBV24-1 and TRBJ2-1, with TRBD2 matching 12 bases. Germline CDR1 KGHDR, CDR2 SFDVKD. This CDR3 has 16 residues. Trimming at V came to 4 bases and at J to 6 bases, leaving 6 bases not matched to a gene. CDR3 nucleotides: TGTGCCACCAGTGACCCTAGCGGGAGGGGGATCAATGAGCAGTTCTTC. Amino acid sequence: CATSDPSGRGINEQFF.

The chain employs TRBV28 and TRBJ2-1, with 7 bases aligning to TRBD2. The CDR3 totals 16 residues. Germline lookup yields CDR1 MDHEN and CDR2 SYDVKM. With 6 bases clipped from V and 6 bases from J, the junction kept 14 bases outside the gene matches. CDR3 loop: CASSWDYQRSSNEQFF. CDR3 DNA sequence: TGTGCCAGCAGCTGGGACTACCAGCGGTCGTCCAATGAGCAGTTCTTC.

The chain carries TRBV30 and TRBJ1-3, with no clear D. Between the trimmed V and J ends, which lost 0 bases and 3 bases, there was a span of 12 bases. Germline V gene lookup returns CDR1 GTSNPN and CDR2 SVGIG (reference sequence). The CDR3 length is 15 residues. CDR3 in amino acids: CAWSVRSFSGNTIYF. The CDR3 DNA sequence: TGTGCCTGGAGTGTAAGGAGTTTTAGTGGAAACACCATATATTTT.

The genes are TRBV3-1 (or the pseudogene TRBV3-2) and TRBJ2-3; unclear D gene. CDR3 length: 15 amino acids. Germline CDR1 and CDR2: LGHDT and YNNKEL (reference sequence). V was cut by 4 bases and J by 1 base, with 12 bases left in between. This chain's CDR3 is CASSRHGYGTDTQYF. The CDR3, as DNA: TGTGCCAGCAGCCGACACGGCTACGGCACAGATACGCAGTATTTT.

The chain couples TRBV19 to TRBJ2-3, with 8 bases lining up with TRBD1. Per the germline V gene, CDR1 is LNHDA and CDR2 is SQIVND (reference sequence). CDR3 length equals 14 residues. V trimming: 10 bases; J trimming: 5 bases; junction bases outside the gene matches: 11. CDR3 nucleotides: TGTGCCACGATCCAGGGGGCCGATGGAGATACGCAGTATTTT. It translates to CATIQGADGDTQYF. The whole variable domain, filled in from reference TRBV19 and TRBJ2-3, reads DGGITQSPKYLFRKEGQNVTLSCEQNLNHDAMYWYRQDPGQGLRLIYYSQIVNDFQKGDIAEGYSVSREKKESFPLTVTSAQKNPTAFYLCATIQGADGDTQYFGPGTRLTVL.

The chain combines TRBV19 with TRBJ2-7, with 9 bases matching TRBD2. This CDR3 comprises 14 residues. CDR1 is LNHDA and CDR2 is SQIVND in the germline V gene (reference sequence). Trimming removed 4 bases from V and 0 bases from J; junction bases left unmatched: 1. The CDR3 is CASSTSGASYEQYF. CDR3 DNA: TGTGCCAGTAGTACTAGCGGGGCCTCCTACGAGCAGTACTTC.

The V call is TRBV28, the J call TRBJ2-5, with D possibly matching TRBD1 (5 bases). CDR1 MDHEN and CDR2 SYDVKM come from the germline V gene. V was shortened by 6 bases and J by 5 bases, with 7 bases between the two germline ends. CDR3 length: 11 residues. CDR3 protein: CASRGLETQYF. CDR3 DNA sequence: TGTGCCAGCAGGGGGCTGGAGACCCAGTACTTC.

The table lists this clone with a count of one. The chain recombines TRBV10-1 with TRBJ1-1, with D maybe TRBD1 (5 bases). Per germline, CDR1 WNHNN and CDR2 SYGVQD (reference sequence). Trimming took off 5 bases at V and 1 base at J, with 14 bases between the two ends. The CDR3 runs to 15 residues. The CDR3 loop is CASSPETAGNTEAFF. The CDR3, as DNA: TGCGCCAGCAGTCCTGAGACAGCGGGGAACACTGAAGCTTTCTTT.

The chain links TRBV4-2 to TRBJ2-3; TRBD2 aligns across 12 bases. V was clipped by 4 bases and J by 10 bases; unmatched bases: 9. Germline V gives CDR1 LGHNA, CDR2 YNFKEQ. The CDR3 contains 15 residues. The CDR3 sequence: CASSPSSGGDGSQYF. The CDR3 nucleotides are TGTGCCAGCAGCCCGTCTAGCGGGGGGGACGGGTCGCAGTATTTT.

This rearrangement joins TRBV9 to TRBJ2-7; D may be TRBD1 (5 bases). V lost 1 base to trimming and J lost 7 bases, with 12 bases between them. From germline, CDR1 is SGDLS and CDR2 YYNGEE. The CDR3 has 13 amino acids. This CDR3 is CASSVRPSGEQYF. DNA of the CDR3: TGTGCCAGCAGCGTACGCCCCTCAGGGGAGCAGTACTTC.

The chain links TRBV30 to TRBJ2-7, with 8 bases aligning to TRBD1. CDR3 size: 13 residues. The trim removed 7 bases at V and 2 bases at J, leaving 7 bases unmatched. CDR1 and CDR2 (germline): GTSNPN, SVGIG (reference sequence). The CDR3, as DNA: TGTGCCTTAACCAGACAGGGGCCCTACGAGCAGTACTTC. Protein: CALTRQGPYEQYF.

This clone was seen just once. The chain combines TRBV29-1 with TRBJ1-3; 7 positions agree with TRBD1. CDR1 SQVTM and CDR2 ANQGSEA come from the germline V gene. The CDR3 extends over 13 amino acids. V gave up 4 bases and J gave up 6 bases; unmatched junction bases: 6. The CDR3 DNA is TGCAGCGTTGTAGGGACAGACGAAAACACCATATATTTT. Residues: CSVVGTDENTIYF.

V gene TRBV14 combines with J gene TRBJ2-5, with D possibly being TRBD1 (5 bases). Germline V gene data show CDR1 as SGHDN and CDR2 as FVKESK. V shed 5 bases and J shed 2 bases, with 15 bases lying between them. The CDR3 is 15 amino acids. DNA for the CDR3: TGTGCCAGCAGCGTTATAAGGGGAACGCAAGAGACCCAGTACTTC. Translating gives CASSVIRGTQETQYF.

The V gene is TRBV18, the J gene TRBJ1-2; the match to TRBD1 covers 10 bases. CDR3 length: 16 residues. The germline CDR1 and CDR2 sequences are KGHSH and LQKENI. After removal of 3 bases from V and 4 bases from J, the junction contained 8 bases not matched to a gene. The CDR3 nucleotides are TGTGCCAGCTCACCTGGGACAGGGGTTCCTACCTATGGCTACACCTTC. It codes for CASSPGTGVPTYGYTF.

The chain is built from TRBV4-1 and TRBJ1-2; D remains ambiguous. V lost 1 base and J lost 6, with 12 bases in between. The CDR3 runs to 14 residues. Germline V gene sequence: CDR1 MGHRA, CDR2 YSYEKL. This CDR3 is CASSQAGIVDGYTF. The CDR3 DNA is TGCGCCAGCAGCCAAGCAGGTATTGTCGATGGCTACACCTTC.

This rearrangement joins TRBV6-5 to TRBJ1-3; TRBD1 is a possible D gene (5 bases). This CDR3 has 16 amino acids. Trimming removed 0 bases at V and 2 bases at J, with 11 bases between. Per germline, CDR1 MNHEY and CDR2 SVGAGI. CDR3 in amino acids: CASSYSGQGTGNTIYF. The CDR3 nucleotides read TGTGCCAGCAGTTACTCAGGTCAGGGAACTGGAAACACCATATATTTT.

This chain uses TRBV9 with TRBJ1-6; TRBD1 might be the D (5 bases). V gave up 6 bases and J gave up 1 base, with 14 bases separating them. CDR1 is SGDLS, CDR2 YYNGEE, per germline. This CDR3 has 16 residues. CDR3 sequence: CASTPGGVSYNSPLHF. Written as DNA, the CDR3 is TGTGCCAGCACTCCGGGGGGGGTATCCTATAATTCACCCCTCCACTTT.

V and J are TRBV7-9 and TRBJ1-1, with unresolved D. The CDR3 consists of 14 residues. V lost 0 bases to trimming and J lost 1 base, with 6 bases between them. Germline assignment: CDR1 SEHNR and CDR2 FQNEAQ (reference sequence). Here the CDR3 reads CASSLAHGNTEAFF. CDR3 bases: TGTGCCAGCAGCTTAGCTCACGGGAACACTGAAGCTTTCTTT.